This T cell receptor beta chain was profiled in a study of a mutant IDH1 vaccine in newly diagnosed glioma. General observations from the study: Pseudoprogression appeared unlinked to shifts in leading peripheral T cell clonotypes.

In regard to this clone: No antigen is known for it.

Method: immunoSEQ multiplex PCR; TCRdb's copy keeps in-frame clones and lacks some. The sample holds more than 30,000 clones, approximately 92% seen once. The time point denotes: week 47, end of study. Every single dose of the vaccine, 300 ug of mutant IDH1 20-mer peptide, came with topical imiquimod. In every donor, the tumor was a new WHO grade 3 or 4 IDH1-mutant, ATRX-lost astrocytoma. The sample was PBMCs, taken from a glioma patient whose treatment included an IDH1 peptide vaccine. The sequence derives from a woman aged 40 to 55 with glioma.

The CDR3, as DNA: TGTGCCAGCAGACAGGGGGTTACGCAGTATTTT. Protein: CASRQGVTQYF. This sequence joins TRBV19 and TRBJ2-3, with 9 bases fitting TRBD1. Per the germline V gene, CDR1 is LNHDA and CDR2 is SQIVND (reference sequence). The ends lost 9 bases at V and 8 bases at J; junction bases unmatched: 3. The CDR3 is 11 residues long.